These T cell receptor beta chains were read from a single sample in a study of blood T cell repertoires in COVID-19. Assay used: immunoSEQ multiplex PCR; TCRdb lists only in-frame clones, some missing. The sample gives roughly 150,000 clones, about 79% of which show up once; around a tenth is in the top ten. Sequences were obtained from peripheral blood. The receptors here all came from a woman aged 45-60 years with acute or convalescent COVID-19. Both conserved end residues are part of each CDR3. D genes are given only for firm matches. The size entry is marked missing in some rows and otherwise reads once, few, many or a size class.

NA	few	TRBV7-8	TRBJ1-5	CASSLSRGSQPQHF	TGTGCCAGCAGCTTATCGCGGGGGTCTCAGCCCCAGCATTTT
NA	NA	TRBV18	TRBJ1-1	CASSRLGNTEAFF	TGTGCCAGCTCCCGACTCGGGAACACTGAAGCTTTCTTT
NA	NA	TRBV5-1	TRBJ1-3	CASRDYSGNTIYF	TGCGCCAGCAGGGATTACAGTGGAAACACCATATATTTT
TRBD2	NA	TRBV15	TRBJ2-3	CATSGSGGAWDTQYF	TGTGCCACCAGCGGGAGCGGGGGGGCATGGGATACGCAGTATTTT
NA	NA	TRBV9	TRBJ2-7	CASSVDGSSYEQYF	TGTGCCAGCAGCGTAGATGGGAGCTCCTACGAGCAGTACTTC
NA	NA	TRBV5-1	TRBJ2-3	CASSRGDEGTQYF	TGCGCCAGCAGCCGCGGGGACGAGGGTACGCAGTATTTT
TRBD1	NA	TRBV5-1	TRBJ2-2	CASSQEVQGAGELFF	TGCGCCAGCAGCCAAGAAGTTCAGGGGGCCGGGGAGCTGTTTTTT
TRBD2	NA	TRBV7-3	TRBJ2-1	CASSRLAGENEQFF	TGTGCCAGCAGCAGACTAGCGGGGGAAAATGAGCAGTTCTTC
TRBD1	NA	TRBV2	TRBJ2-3	CASNRQGITITDTQYF	TGTGCCAGCAACCGACAGGGAATTACTATCACAGATACGCAGTATTTT
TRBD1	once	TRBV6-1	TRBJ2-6	CASSVPGTGAFGANVLTF	TGTGCCAGCAGTGTCCCCGGGACAGGGGCTTTTGGGGCCAACGTCCTGACTTTC
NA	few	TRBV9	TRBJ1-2	CASSRGLEPPGLYGYTF	TGTGCCAGCAGCAGAGGACTGGAACCCCCCGGGCTGTATGGCTACACCTTC
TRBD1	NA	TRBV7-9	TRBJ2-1	CASSSPGQGENNEQFF	TGTGCCAGCAGCTCACCCGGACAGGGTGAGAACAATGAGCAGTTCTTC
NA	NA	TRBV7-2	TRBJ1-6	CASSSGHSPLHF	TGTGCCAGCAGCTCGGGTCATTCACCCCTCCACTTT
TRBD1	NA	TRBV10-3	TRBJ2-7	CAISPTQGAFGEQYF	TGTGCCATCAGTCCCACCCAGGGGGCTTTCGGCGAGCAGTACTTC
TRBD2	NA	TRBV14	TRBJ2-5	CASSRKWTSGSPRQETQYF	TGTGCCAGCAGCCGAAAGTGGACTAGCGGGAGCCCAAGACAAGAGACCCAGTACTTC
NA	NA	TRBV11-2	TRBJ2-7	CASSSINRGKDSYEQYF	TGTGCCAGCAGCTCGATAAATCGCGGGAAGGACTCCTACGAGCAGTACTTC
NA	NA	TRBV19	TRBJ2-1	CASSIASADYNEQFF	TGTGCCAGTAGTATAGCCAGCGCAGATTACAATGAGCAGTTCTTC
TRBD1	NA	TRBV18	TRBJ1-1	CASSPSRQGQGVNTEAFF	TGTGCCAGCTCACCTTCTAGACAGGGTCAGGGAGTGAACACTGAAGCTTTCTTT
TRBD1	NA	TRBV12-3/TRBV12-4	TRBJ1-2	CASGDRGYTF	TGTGCCAGCGGGGACAGGGGCTACACCTTC
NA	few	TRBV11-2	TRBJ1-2	CASSSEGRDGYTF	TGTGCCAGCAGCTCGGAGGGGCGGGATGGCTACACCTTC
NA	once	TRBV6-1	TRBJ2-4	CASSELERRNIQYF	TGTGCCAGCAGTGAACTTGAACGGAGAAACATTCAGTACTTC
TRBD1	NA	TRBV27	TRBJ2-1	CASSLRDRGAYNEQFF	TGTGCCAGCAGTTTAAGGGACAGGGGGGCCTACAATGAGCAGTTCTTC